Each of the 9 T cell receptor beta chains below was sequenced from the same sample in a study of identical twins. TCRdb reprocessed the 5' RACE reads via MiXCR and lists one record per CDR3 protein. The sample lists a few hundred thousand distinct CDR3 sequences; around 20% were seen once. Sequencing was carried out using naive T cells sorted from blood. These receptors were collected from a man aged 45-60 years in good health.

The rearrangement joins TRBV6-5 to TRBJ2-3, with no clear D. The germline V gene has CDR1 MNHEY and CDR2 SVGAGI. V lost 2 bases, J lost 0 bases, and 12 bases lay in between. The CDR3 has 16 amino acids. CDR3: CASSYPASLSTDTQYF. The CDR3 DNA sequence: TGTGCCAGCAGTTACCCAGCGTCGCTCAGCACAGATACGCAGTATTTT.

This clonotype was counted ten times or more. V and J are TRBV5-6 and TRBJ2-3; D not certain. There are 15 residues in the CDR3. V was trimmed by 0 bases and J by 4 bases, leaving 12 bases between them. Germline assignment: CDR1 SGHDT and CDR2 YYEEEE. CDR3 DNA sequence: TGTGCCAGCAGCTTGGTCCCTCGAAGTGCAGATACGCAGTATTTT. It is translated as CASSLVPRSADTQYF.

V gene TRBV20-1 combines with J gene TRBJ2-6; perhaps TRBD2 as D (5 bases). Per the germline V gene, CDR1 is DFQATT and CDR2 is SNEGSKA (reference sequence). V lost 2 bases to trimming and J lost 4 bases, with 15 bases between them. The CDR3 has 16 amino acids. DNA of the CDR3: TGCAGTGCTAGATCCCCATTTGGCGGGGGGGCCAACGTCCTGACTTTC. Its protein is CSARSPFGGGANVLTF.

The rearrangement links TRBV20-1 to TRBJ2-7; D is uncertain. Germline V lookup: CDR1 DFQATT, CDR2 SNEGSKA (reference sequence). Deletions cut 3 bases from V and 7 bases from J, with 13 bases between. The CDR3 runs 12 residues. This chain's CDR3 is CSASGSSLEQYF. DNA for the CDR3: TGCAGTGCTAGCGGAAGCTCTCTGGAGCAGTACTTC.

V is TRBV28 and J is TRBJ1-1; 7 positions match TRBD1. CDR3 length: 15 residues. V lost 7 bases and J lost 1; bases outside the gene matches: 9. CDR1 and CDR2 (germline): MDHEN, SYDVKM. CDR3 region: CASTPLTGKNTEAFF. CDR3 DNA sequence: TGTGCCAGCACCCCGTTGACAGGGAAGAACACTGAAGCTTTCTTT.

The chain uses TRBV27 and TRBJ1-5; 7 bases align to TRBD1. Germline V gene sequence: CDR1 MNHEY, CDR2 SMNVEV (reference sequence). Trimming at V came to 7 bases and at J to 0 bases, leaving 9 bases not matched to a gene. The CDR3 is made up of 16 amino acids. The CDR3 sequence is CASKTGAPYSNQPQHF. As DNA, the CDR3 is TGTGCCAGCAAAACAGGGGCCCCTTATAGCAATCAGCCCCAGCATTTT.

The chain couples TRBV27 to TRBJ2-7; D is unresolved. CDR1 MNHEY and CDR2 SMNVEV come from the germline V gene (reference sequence). This CDR3 contains 14 residues. Trimming removed 5 bases from V and 0 bases from J, with 11 bases in between. CDR3 loop: CASSPARISYEQYF. The CDR3 DNA is TGTGCCAGCAGTCCAGCCCGAATCTCCTACGAGCAGTACTTC.

The chain recombines TRBV9 with TRBJ2-5, with D possibly matching TRBD1 (6 bases). The germline V and J ends were trimmed by 0 bases and 5 bases, with 17 bases remaining between them. The length of the CDR3 is 16 residues. CDR1 is SGDLS, CDR2 YYNGEE, per germline. DNA of the CDR3: TGTGCCAGCAGCGTAGCCTGGGGGCTAGTGGGGGAGACCCAGTACTTC. Translation gives CASSVAWGLVGETQYF.

This clonotype has at least ten counts. V and J are TRBV19 and TRBJ1-3; 8 nucleotides match TRBD1. The CDR3 runs to 15 residues. Looked up from germline, CDR1 is LNHDA and CDR2 is SQIVND (reference sequence). V shed 5 bases, J shed 2 bases, and the junction held 5 bases outside the gene matches. CDR3 DNA: TGTGCCAGTAGTCGACAGGGGACGACTGGAAACACCATATATTTT. This translates into CASSRQGTTGNTIYF.